This TCR beta chain derives from a study of blood T cell repertoires in COVID-19. This CDR3 contains 13 residues. The ends were cut back, 6 bases at V and 3 bases at J, with 11 bases in the middle. Germline V gene lookup returns CDR1 LNHDA and CDR2 SQIVND (reference sequence). TCRdb's table, derived via immunoSEQ multiplex PCR, lists solely in-frame clones and lacks some. The table lists hundreds of thousands of clones, 87% of them singletons. The rearrangement links TRBV19 to TRBJ1-2, with D uncertain. Source material: peripheral blood. The receptor's source is a woman aged 18-30 years who had recovered from COVID-19. This chain's CDR3 is CASRGEGYYGYTF. CDR3 coding DNA: TGTGCCAGTAGGGGTGAGGGTTACTATGGCTACACCTTC.